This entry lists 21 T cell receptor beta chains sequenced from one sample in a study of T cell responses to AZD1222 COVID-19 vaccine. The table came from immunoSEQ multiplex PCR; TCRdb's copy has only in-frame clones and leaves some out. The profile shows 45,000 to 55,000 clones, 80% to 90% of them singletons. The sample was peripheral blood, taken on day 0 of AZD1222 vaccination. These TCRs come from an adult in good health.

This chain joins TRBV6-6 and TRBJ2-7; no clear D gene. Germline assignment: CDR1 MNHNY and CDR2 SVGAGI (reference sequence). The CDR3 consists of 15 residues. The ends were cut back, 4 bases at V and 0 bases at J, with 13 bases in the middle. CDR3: CASSSPRGRSYEQYF. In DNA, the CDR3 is TGTGCCAGCAGTTCCCCCCGCGGACGCTCCTACGAGCAGTACTTC.

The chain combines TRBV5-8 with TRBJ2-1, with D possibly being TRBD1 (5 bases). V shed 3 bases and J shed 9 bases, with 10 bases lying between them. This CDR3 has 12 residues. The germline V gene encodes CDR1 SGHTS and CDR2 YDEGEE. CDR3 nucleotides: TGTGCCAGCAGCTCTCAGGGAAGTGAGCAGTTCTTC. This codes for CASSSQGSEQFF.

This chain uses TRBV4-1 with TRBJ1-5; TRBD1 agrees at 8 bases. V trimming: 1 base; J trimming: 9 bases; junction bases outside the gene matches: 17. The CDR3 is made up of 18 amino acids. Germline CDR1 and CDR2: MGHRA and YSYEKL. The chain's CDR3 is CASSQANGGRQGIGPQHF. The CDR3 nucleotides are TGCGCCAGCAGCCAAGCCAATGGGGGTAGACAGGGGATTGGGCCCCAGCATTTT.

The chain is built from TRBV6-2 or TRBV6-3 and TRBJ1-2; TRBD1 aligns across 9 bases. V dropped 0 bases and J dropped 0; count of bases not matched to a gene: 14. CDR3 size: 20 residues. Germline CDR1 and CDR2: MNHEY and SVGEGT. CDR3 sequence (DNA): TGTGCCAGCAGTTACTCCAGCCGCGGGACAGGGTCCGTTGCTAACTATGGCTACACCTTC. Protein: CASSYSSRGTGSVANYGYTF.

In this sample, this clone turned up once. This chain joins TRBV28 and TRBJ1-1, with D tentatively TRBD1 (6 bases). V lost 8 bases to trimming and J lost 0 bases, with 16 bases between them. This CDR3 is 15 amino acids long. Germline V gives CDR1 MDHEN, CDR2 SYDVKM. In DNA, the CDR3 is TGTGCCAGCTGGGCGGGACAAACTATGAACACTGAAGCTTTCTTT. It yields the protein CASWAGQTMNTEAFF.

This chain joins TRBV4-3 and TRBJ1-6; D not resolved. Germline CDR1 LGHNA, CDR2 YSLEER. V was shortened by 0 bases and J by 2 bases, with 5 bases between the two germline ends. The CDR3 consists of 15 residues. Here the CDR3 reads CASSQDRTYNSPLHF. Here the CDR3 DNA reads TGCGCCAGCAGCCAAGACAGGACCTATAATTCACCCCTCCACTTT.

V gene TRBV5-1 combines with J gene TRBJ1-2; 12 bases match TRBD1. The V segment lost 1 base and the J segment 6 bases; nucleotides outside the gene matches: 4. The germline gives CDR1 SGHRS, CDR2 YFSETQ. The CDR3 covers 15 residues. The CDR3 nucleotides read TGCGCCAGCAGCTTGTCCGGGACAGGGGGCAATGGCTACACCTTC. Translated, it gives CASSLSGTGGNGYTF.

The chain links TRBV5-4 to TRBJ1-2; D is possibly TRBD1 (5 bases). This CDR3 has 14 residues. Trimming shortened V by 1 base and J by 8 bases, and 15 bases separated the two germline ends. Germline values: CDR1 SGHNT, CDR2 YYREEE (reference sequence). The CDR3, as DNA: TGTGCCAGCAGCTTGAATTGGGTCGGGGACGGCTACACCTTC. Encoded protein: CASSLNWVGDGYTF. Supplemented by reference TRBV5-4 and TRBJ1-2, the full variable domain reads ETGVTQSPTHLIKTRGQQVTLRCSSQSGHNTVSWYQQALGQGPQFIFQYYREEENGRGNFPPRFSGLQFPNYSSELNVNALELDDSALYLCASSLNWVGDGYTFGSGTRLTVV.

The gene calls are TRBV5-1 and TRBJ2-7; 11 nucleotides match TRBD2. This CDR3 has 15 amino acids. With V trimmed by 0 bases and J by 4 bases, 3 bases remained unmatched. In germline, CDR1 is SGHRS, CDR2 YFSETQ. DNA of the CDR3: TGCGCCAGCAGCTTGGGTGGGACTAGCGGATACGAGCAGTACTTC. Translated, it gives CASSLGGTSGYEQYF.

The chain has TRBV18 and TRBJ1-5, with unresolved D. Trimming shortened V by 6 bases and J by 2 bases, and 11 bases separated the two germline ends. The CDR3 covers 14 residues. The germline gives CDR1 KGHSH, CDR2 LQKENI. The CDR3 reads CASSPSPRNQPQHF. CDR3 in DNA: TGTGCCAGCTCCCCCTCCCCCCGCAATCAGCCCCAGCATTTT.

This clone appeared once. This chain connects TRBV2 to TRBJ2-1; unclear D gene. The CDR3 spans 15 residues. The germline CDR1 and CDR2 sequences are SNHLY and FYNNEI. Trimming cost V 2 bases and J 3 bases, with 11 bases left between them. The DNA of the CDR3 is TGTGCCAGCAGTGAATGGGGTATCGGCTACAATGAGCAGTTCTTC. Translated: CASSEWGIGYNEQFF.

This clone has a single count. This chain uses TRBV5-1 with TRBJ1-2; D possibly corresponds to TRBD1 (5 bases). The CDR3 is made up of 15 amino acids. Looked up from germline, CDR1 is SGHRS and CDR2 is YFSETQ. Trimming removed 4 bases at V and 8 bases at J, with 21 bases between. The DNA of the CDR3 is TGCGCCAGCAGCAGGGAGGGACGCCAGTCAGGGGGCTACACCTTC. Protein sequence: CASSREGRQSGGYTF.

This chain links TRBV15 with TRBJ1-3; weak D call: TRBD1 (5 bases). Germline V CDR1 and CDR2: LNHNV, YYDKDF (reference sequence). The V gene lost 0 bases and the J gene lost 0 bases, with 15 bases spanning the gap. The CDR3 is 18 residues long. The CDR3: CATSRDGVRAPSGNTIYF. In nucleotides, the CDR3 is TGTGCCACCAGCAGAGATGGTGTCAGGGCCCCCTCTGGAAACACCATATATTTT.

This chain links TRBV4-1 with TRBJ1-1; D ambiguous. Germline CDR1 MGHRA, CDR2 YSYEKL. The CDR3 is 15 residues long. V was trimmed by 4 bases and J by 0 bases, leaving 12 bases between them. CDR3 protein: CASSPPGRLNTEAFF. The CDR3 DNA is TGCGCCAGCAGCCCCCCCGGGAGGCTGAACACTGAAGCTTTCTTT.

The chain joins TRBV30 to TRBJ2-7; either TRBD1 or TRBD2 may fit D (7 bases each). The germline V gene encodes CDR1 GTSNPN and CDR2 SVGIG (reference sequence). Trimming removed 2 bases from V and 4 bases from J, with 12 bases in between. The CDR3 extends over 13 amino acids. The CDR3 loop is CAWSSGGGYEQYF. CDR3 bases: TGTGCCTGGAGTTCAGGGGGAGGGTACGAGCAGTACTTC. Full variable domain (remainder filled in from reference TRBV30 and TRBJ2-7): SQTIHQWPATLVQPVGSPLSLECTVEGTSNPNLYWYRQAAGRGLQLLFYSVGIGQISSEVPQNLSASRPQDRQFILSSKKLLLSDSGFYLCAWSSGGGYEQYFGPGTRLTVT.

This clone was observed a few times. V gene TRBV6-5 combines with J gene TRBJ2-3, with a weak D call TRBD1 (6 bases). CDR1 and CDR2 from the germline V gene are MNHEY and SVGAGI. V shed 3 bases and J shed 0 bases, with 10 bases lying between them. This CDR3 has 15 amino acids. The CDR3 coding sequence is TGTGCCAGCAGTTATCGGACAGCTAGCACAGATACGCAGTATTTT. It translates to CASSYRTASTDTQYF.

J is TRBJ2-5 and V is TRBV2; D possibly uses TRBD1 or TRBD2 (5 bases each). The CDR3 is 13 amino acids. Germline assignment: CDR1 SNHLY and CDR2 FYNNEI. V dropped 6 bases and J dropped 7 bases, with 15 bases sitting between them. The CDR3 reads CASRQLVTGTQYF. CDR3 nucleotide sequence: TGTGCCAGCAGACAACTAGTTACAGGGACCCAGTACTTC.

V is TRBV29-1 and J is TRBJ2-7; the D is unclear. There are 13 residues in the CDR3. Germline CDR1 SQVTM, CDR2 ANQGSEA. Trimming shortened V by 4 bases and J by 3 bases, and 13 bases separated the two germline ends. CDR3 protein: CSVVHPGDYEQYF. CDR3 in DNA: TGCAGCGTTGTTCATCCAGGTGACTACGAGCAGTACTTC.

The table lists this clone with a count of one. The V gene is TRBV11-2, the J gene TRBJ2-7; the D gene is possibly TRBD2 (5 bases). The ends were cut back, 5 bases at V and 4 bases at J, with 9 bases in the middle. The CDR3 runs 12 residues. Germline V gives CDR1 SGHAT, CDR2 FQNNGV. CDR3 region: CASSPPGYEQYF. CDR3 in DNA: TGTGCCAGCAGCCCCCCGGGGTACGAGCAGTACTTC.

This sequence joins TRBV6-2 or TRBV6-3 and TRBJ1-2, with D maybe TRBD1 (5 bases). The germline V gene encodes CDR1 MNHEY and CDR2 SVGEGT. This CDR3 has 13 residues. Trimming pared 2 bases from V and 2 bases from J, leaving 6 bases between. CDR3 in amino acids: CASSYQGNYGYTF. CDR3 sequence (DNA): TGTGCCAGCAGTTACCAGGGAAACTATGGCTACACCTTC.

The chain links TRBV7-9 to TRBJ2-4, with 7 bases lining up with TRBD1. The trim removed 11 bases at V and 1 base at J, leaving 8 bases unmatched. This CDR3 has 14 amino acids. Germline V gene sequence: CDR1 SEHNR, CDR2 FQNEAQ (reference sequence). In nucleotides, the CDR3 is TGTGCCGGGACAACAGGGGTGGCCAAAAACATTCAGTACTTC. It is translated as CAGTTGVAKNIQYF.